Listed here are 5 T cell receptor beta chains from one sample, sequenced in a study of blood T cell repertoires in COVID-19. TCRdb's copy holds only in-frame clones and misses some; the assay was immunoSEQ multiplex PCR. The sample holds approximately 300,000 clones; approximately 90% are singletons and the top ten take 3.9%. Sequencing was done on a sample of PBMCs or T cells enriched from blood (not recorded which). The receptors derive from a woman in her twenties or thirties who had been exposed to COVID-19.

A single count supports this clone. This chain connects TRBV18 to TRBJ1-6, with TRBD1 as a possible D gene (5 bases). Germline assignment: CDR1 KGHSH and CDR2 LQKENI. V dropped 2 bases and J dropped 10 bases, with 15 bases sitting between them. This CDR3 contains 15 residues. The CDR3 nucleotides are TGTGCCAGCTCACCAGAGACAAGGGGTTCGTCACCCCTCCACTTT. It encodes CASSPETRGSSPLHF.

The J gene is TRBJ1-1, the V gene TRBV4-3; 7 bases agree with TRBD1. Looked up from germline, CDR1 is LGHNA and CDR2 is YSLEER. This CDR3 is built from 13 residues. The V and J ends lost 4 bases and 11 bases, in that order; junction bases with no gene match: 10. The CDR3 sequence: CASSPQGVRKAFF. CDR3 DNA sequence: TGCGCCAGCAGCCCTCAGGGGGTCAGGAAGGCTTTCTTT.

This chain joins TRBV6-2 or TRBV6-3 and TRBJ1-6; D ambiguous. The length of the CDR3 is 13 residues. CDR1 MNHEY and CDR2 SVGEGT come from the germline V gene. The V end was cut by 4 bases, the J end by 8 bases, with 9 bases between. The CDR3 here is CASSWENYSPLHF. CDR3 bases: TGTGCCAGCAGTTGGGAGAACTATTCACCCCTCCACTTT.

The gene calls are TRBV3-1 (or the pseudogene TRBV3-2) and TRBJ2-3; 11 bases match TRBD2. Germline V lookup: CDR1 LGHDT, CDR2 YNNKEL (reference sequence). The length of the CDR3 is 16 residues. After removal of 2 bases from V and 3 bases from J, the junction contained 4 bases not matched to a gene. CDR3 coding DNA: TGTGCCAGCAGCCAAATTAGCGGGGGGGAAACAGATACGCAGTATTTT. It yields the protein CASSQISGGETDTQYF.

This chain links TRBV7-9 with TRBJ2-2; maybe TRBD2 (7 bases). Germline V gene lookup returns CDR1 SEHNR and CDR2 FQNEAQ (reference sequence). Between the trimmed V and J ends, which lost 0 bases and 2 bases, there was a span of 13 bases. This CDR3 has 17 amino acids. CDR3 sequence (DNA): TGTGCCAGCAGCTTAGCGGGGGGGCGAAAAAACACCGGGGAGCTGTTTTTT. Residues: CASSLAGGRKNTGELFF.